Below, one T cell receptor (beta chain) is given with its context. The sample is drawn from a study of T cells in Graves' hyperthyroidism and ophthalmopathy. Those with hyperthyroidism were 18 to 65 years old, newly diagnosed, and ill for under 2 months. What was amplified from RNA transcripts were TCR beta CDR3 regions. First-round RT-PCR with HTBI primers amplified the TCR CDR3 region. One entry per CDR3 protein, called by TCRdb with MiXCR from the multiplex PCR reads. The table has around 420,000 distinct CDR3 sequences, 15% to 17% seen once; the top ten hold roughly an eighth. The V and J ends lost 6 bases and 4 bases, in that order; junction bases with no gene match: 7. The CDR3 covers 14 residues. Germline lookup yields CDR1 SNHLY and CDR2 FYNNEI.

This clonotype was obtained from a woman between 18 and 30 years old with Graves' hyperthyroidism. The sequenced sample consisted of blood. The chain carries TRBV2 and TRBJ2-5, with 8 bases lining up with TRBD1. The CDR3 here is CASRADRGGETQYF. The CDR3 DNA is TGTGCCAGCAGAGCCGACAGGGGAGGAGAGACCCAGTACTTC.